This T cell receptor (beta chain) was recorded in a study of T cells after yellow fever vaccination. Synthesis of TCR cDNA relied on 5'RACE template switching, which attached a universal primer site and UMIs. In TCRdb, the 5' RACE reads were re-called with MiXCR into one record per CDR3 protein. The profile shows some 300,000 distinct CDR3 sequences, about 8.3% of them singletons. The CDR3 has 13 amino acids. The germline V gene encodes CDR1 SGHRS and CDR2 YFSETQ. V was clipped by 4 bases and J by 3 bases, with 7 bases between them. This receptor was taken from a man aged 18 to 35 who received the YFV17D yellow fever vaccine. The chain carries TRBV5-1 and TRBJ1-4; D remains unclear. The sequencing here drew on PBMCs, taken 35 to 50 days after the first yellow fever vaccination. Written as DNA, the CDR3 is TGCGCCAGCAGCCTCCGGGCTAATGAAAAACTGTTTTTT. Protein sequence: CASSLRANEKLFF.